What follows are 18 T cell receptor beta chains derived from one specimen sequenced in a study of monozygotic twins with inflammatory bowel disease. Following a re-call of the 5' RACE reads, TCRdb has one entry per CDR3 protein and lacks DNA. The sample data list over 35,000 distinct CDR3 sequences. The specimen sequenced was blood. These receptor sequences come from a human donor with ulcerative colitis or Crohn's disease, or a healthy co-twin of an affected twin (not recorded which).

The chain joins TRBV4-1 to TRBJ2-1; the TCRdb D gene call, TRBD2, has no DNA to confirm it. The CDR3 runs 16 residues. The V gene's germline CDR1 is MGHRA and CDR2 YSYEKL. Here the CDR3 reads CASSQAPSGAYNEQFF.

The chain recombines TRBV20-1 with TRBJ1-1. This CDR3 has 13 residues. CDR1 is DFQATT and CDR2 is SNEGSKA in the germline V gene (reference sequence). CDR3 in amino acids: CSARDRWGTEAFF.

The chain's CDR3 is CASSVEEGPYNEQFF. The chain recombines TRBV5-1 with TRBJ2-1. The CDR3 has 15 amino acids. Germline lookup yields CDR1 SGHRS and CDR2 YFSETQ. Drawing the rest from reference TRBV5-1 and TRBJ2-1, the complete variable domain is KAGVTQTPRYLIKTRGQQVTLSCSPISGHRSVSWYQQTPGQGLQFLFEYFSETQRNKGNFPGRFSGRQFSNSRSEMNVSTLELGDSALYLCASSVEEGPYNEQFFGPGTRLTVL.

CDR3: CASSPPLVPEAFF. The V call is TRBV3-1, the J call TRBJ1-1; TCRdb returns TRBD1, unconfirmable since there is no DNA. Germline CDR1 and CDR2: LGHDT and YNNKEL (reference sequence). The length of the CDR3 is 13 residues.

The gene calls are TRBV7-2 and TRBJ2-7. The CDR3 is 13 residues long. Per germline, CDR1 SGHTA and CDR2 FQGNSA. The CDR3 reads CASSLVRLGEQYF.

The CDR3 spells CSAQRDGSTDTQYF. The rearrangement joins TRBV20-1 to TRBJ2-3. Germline CDR1 DFQATT, CDR2 SNEGSKA (reference sequence). This CDR3 has 14 amino acids.

CDR3 amino acids: CSGEVSGSGTEAFF. The V gene is TRBV29-1, the J gene TRBJ1-1. The CDR3 runs to 14 residues. Germline-derived CDR1 and CDR2 are SQVTM and ANQGSEA.

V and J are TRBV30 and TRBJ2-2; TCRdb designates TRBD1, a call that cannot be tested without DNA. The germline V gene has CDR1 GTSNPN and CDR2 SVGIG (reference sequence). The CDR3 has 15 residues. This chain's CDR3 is CAAQRGGANTGELFF. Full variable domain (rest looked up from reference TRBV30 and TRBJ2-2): SQTIHQWPATLVQPVGSPLSLECTVEGTSNPNLYWYRQAAGRGLQLLFYSVGIGQISSEVPQNLSASRPQDRQFILSSKKLLLSDSGFYLCAAQRGGANTGELFFGEGSRLTVL.

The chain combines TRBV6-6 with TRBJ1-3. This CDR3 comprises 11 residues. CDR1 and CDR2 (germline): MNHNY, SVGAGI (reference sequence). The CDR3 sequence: CASYTGNTIYF.

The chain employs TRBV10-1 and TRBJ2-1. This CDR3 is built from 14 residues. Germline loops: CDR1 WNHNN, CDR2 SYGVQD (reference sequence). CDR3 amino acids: CASSDSVRTDGQFF.

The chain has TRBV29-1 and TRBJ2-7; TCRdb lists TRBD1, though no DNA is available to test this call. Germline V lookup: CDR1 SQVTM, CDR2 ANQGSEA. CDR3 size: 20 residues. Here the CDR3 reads CSVLSWVEQGETRGYYEQYF.

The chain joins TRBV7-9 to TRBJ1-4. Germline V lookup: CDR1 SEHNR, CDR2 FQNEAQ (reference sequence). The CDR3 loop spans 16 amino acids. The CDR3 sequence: CASSPRRADFNEKLFF.

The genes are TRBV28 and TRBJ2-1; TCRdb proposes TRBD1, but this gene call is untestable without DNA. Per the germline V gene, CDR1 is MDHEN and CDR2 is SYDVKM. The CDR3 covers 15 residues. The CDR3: CASSMISVGRNEQFF.

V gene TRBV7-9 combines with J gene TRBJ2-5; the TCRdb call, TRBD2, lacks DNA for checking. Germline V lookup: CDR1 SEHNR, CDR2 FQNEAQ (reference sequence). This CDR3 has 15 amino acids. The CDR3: CASSLERGGVETQYF. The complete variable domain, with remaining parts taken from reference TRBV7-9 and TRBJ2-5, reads DTGVSQNPRHKITKRGQNVTFRCDPISEHNRLYWYRQTLGQGPEFLTYFQNEAQLEKSRLLSDRFSAERPKGSFSTLEIQRTEQGDSAMYLCASSLERGGVETQYFGPGTRLLVL.

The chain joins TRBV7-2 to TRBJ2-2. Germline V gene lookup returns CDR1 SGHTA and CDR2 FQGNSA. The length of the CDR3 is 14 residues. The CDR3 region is CASTRPANTGELFF.

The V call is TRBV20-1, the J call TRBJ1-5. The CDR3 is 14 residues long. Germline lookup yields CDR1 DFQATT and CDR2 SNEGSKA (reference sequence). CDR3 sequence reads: CSARGGLSNQPQHF.

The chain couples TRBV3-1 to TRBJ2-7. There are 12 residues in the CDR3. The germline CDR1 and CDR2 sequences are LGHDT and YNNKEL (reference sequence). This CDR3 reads CASSQGPVEQYF.

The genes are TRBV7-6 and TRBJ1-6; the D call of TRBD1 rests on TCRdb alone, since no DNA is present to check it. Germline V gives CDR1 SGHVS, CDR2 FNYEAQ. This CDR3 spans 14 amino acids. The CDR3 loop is CASSYGTDNSPLHF.